This TCR beta chain came from a study of T cells expressing NK-cell markers. Study background: Sorted CD3+CD56-NKG2C+, CD3+CD56+NKG2C+ and CD3+CD56+NKG2C- T cells supplied the TCR beta repertoires.

With UMIs, 5'RACE template switching was used to make TCR beta cDNA. TCRdb re-analyzed the 5' RACE reads; it lists each CDR3 protein once, without DNA. Its table records some 440,000 distinct CDR3 sequences. For this clonotype: The target antigen is unknown.

Study-wide results and limits: Researchers report these clonotypes also headed the CD3+CD56-NKG2C+ fraction in several donors. Dominant NKG2C+ clonotypes in a handful of donors made up roughly 1.0-7.0% of CD8+ T cells.

Per the germline V gene, CDR1 is LGHDT and CDR2 is YNNKEL (reference sequence). The length of the CDR3 is 13 residues. The chain has TRBV3-1 and TRBJ2-3. This clonotype was sampled from a woman between 45 and 60 years old in good health. The sequencing input was blood T cells: a sorted CD56 or NKG2C T cell subset, CD4+ or CD8+ T cells, or bulk PBMC T cells (not recorded which). The CDR3 here is CASSQALGSTQYF.